Described below is a single T cell receptor beta chain sequence and its context. One end of the junction is discordant with germline, which a read error may explain. The V gene's germline CDR1 is ENHRY and CDR2 SYGVKD. The CDR3 covers 17 residues. Using a J-beta primer mix together with a sample-barcoded 5' primer, a second PCR was run for about 6 to 12 cycles. One entry per CDR3 protein results from TCRdb running MiXCR on the 5' RACE reads. In the table there are 780,000 or so distinct CDR3 sequences, 53% of which are singletons. This sample was taken from a study of blood T cells in healthy people across ages.

This clonotype was sampled from an elderly man in good health. Input material: blood. The chain employs TRBV10-3 and TRBJ2-1; TRBD2 agrees at 12 bases. The DNA for the CDR3 is TGTGCCACCGAGGGACTAGCGGGCGCGAGGTCCTACAATGGGCAGTTCTTC. It codes for CATEGLAGARSYNGQFF.